One sample yielded the 5 T cell receptor beta chains listed below, sequenced in a study of beta chain features in type 1 diabetes. Study outcomes and limitations: Type 1 diabetes patients showed a moderate but significant shortening of TCRB CDR3s in all four CD4+ subsets.

Their antigens remain unidentified. The investigators reverse transcribed all of the isolated RNA, so they sequenced expressed TCRB transcripts. Profiling relied on immunoSEQ multiplex PCR, and the TCRdb table lists in-frame clones only, not all of them. The profile shows 250,000 to 350,000 clones, roughly an eighth of them singletons. Sample: naive CD4+ T cells from blood. Receptor source: a man in his thirties or forties with type 1 diabetes.

This clone occurred a few times. Other DNA sequences within the sample encode an identical CDR3. V gene TRBV28 combines with J gene TRBJ2-7; TRBD1 might be the D (6 bases). V lost 5 bases to trimming and J lost 3 bases, with 8 bases between them. The germline V gene encodes CDR1 MDHEN and CDR2 SYDVKM. The CDR3 covers 12 residues. CDR3 coding DNA: TGTGCCAGCAGTCAACAGGGCTACGAGCAGTACTTC. Translation: CASSQQGYEQYF.

The chain uses TRBV28 and TRBJ2-7, with 7 nucleotides matching TRBD1. CDR3 length equals 15 residues. The junction had 4 bases not matched to a gene; V was cut back by 1 base and J by 1 base. The germline CDR1 and CDR2 sequences are MDHEN and SYDVKM. CDR3 bases: TGTGCCAGCAGTTTATTCCGACAGGGATCCTACGAGCAGTACTTC. Its translation: CASSLFRQGSYEQYF.

A few counts support this clone. The chain has TRBV7-3 and TRBJ1-1; perhaps TRBD1 as D (6 bases). Germline V gene data show CDR1 as SGHTA and CDR2 as FQGTGA. Trimming took 5 bases from V and 0 from J, leaving 13 bases between them. The CDR3 is 15 residues long. The CDR3 is CASSPQGRLNTEAFF. CDR3 sequence (DNA): TGTGCCAGCAGCCCACAGGGACGGTTGAACACTGAAGCTTTCTTT.

The CDR3 spells CASSRTSGRGATYEQYF. DNA of the CDR3: TGCGCCAGCAGCCGAACTAGCGGGAGAGGGGCAACCTACGAGCAGTACTTC. This sequence joins TRBV4-3 and TRBJ2-7; the match to TRBD2 covers 11 bases. Germline V CDR1 and CDR2: LGHNA, YSLEER. The CDR3 loop spans 17 amino acids. V trimming: 4 bases; J trimming: 2 bases; junction bases outside the gene matches: 10.

The rearrangement uses TRBV7-8 and TRBJ2-1, with 9 bases matching TRBD1. Germline V gene lookup returns CDR1 SGHVS and CDR2 FQNEAQ. With V trimmed by 4 bases and J by 4 bases, 5 bases remained unmatched. This CDR3 region has 15 residues. CDR3 DNA sequence: TGTGCCAGCAGCTCGGGGACAGGGATTTACAATGAGCAGTTCTTC. As protein: CASSSGTGIYNEQFF. Combining the CDR3 with reference TRBV7-8 and TRBJ2-1 gives the whole variable domain GAGVSQSPRYKVAKRGQDVALRCDPISGHVSLFWYQQALGQGPEFLTYFQNEAQLDKSGLPSDRFFAERPEGSVSTLKIQRTQQEDSAVYLCASSSGTGIYNEQFFGPGTRLTVL.